This T cell receptor beta chain was documented in a study of blood T cell repertoires in COVID-19 (dated by TCRdb to about 2020). Describing the broader study: Collaborator samples came from the United States, Italy and Spain and covered acute and convalescent phases of COVID-19. The material from the prospective study consisted of cDNA or gDNA derived from T cells, B-cell-depleted T cells, or PBMCs. Subjects who had been exposed to COVID-19, were actively infected with it, or had recovered from it provided the deeply sampled blood TCRbeta repertoires that made up the dataset. A freely available public database, intended as a resource for researchers studying the immune response to SARS-CoV-2, is where the repertoires were released. Samples came from the ongoing ImmuneRACE study (first 160 participants) plus 1,254 subjects from 6 global collaborators. Nearly every sample came with metadata listing a de-identified subject ID, COVID-19 status, age in years and sex. Where available, HLA class I and class II types were obtained from metadata supplied by the sample provider rather than from assay-based typing.

TCRbeta CDR3 regions were amplified from genomic DNA by means of the immunoSEQ Assay, a bias-controlled multiplex PCR. In the source study's methods: The number of nucleated cells in each sample was estimated by amplification of reference gene primers within the assay. To quantify the absolute abundance of each unique TCRbeta CDR3 rearrangement, sequence reads were collapsed and filtered. For each sample, productive Simpson clonality was calculated as the square root of Simpson's diversity index across productive rearrangements. Entries here come from immuneACCESS through TCRdb and include only in-frame sequences with V and J called. Some clones fail to appear in such tables; in the studies checked, an unresolved V gene covers under half of the shortfall, and the cause of the remainder is unknown. The V and J calls and the clone size are those of that table, but D and trimming were determined from the DNA. Across this sample there are 150,000 to 200,000 clones, with about four fifths seen only once. Approximately 5.9% of the sample belongs to the ten largest clones.

One collaborating source in Seattle enrolled patients while the patients were actively infected and followed the patients over time throughout the course of disease. Each collaborating institution followed its own protocols to collect whole blood in K2EDTA tubes. For TCRbeta analysis, collaborators shipped samples in one of three forms: frozen whole blood, isolated PBMCs, or DNA extracted from either of those sample types. The study at large found these results: Clinical and demographic metadata were provided uncurated, with the amount varying by source and participant.

Remarks on this clone: This clone's antigen is unknown. Base quality data are lacking; no much larger clone is found one base away.

The sequenced material came from peripheral blood. The receptor's source is a woman aged 40 to 55 with COVID-19, enrolled during active disease.

The bases are TGTGCCAGCGTCCAGGGCAGGGTGGGGAATACGCAGTATTTT. Translated, this is CASVQGRVGNTQYF. The rearrangement joined TRBV5-6 to TRBJ2-3; a tentative D match to TRBD1 spans 5 bases. V is reduced by 7 bases and J by 7 bases, leaving a spacing of 19 bases between them. CDR1 and CDR2 are drawn from the germline V gene: SGHDT, YYEEEE. The CDR3 spans 14 residues, from the cysteine through the phenylalanine. Only the CDR3 part of the read is kept: 42 bases, read in frame from the first base.